This T cell receptor beta chain was sequenced during a study of blood T cell repertoires in COVID-19. Assay: immunoSEQ multiplex PCR; the TCRdb copy retains only in-frame clones and omits some. The profile shows 200,000 to 250,000 clones, 82% of them singletons. The CDR3 runs to 15 residues. With 9 bases removed from V and 4 bases from J, the gap between germline ends came to 19 bases. CDR1 and CDR2 (germline): SGHVS, FNYEAQ. The specimen was peripheral blood. The sequence derives from an elderly woman with COVID-19, enrolled during active disease. The chain uses TRBV7-6 and TRBJ2-1, with D possibly matching TRBD1 (6 bases). CDR3 DNA: TGTGCCAGTTCCGGACAGCACCTTTCTTACAATGAGCAGTTCTTC. Its translation is CASSGQHLSYNEQFF.